This T cell receptor (beta chain) was observed in a study of T cell repertoires in cytomegalovirus infection. TCRdb re-called the reads through MiXCR, storing one row per CDR3 protein. The data show under 350,000 distinct CDR3 sequences, roughly 9.3% seen once. CDR1 and CDR2 from the germline V gene are MNHEY and SVGEGT. This CDR3 has 17 residues. Trimming took 0 bases from V and 0 from J, leaving 14 bases between them. This clonotype was counted only a few times. The source of this sequence is a human donor in good health (CMV status not recorded). Some clones in this sample may be carry-over from other donors' samples. The V and J genes are TRBV6-2 or TRBV6-3 and TRBJ1-1; D may be TRBD1 (5 bases). Source material: PBMCs. CDR3 region: CASSYSAHRGVNTEAFF. The CDR3 coding sequence is TGTGCCAGCAGTTACTCGGCACACAGAGGGGTGAACACTGAAGCTTTCTTT.